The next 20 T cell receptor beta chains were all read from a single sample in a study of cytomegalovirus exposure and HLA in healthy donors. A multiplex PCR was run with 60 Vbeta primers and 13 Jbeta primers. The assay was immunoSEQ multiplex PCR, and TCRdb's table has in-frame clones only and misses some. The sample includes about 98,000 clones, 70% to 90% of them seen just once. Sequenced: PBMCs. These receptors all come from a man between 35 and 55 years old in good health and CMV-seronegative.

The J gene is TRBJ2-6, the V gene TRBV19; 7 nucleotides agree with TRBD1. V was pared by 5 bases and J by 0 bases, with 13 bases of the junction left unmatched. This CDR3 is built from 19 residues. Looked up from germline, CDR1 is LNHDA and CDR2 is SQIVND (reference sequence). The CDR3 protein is CASSGPRDRLSSGANVLTF. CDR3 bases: TGTGCCAGTAGTGGGCCGAGGGACAGACTTAGCTCTGGGGCCAACGTCCTGACTTTC. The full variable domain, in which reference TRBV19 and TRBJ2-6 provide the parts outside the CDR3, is DGGITQSPKYLFRKEGQNVTLSCEQNLNHDAMYWYRQDPGQGLRLIYYSQIVNDFQKGDIAEGYSVSREKKESFPLTVTSAQKNPTAFYLCASSGPRDRLSSGANVLTFGAGSRLTVL.

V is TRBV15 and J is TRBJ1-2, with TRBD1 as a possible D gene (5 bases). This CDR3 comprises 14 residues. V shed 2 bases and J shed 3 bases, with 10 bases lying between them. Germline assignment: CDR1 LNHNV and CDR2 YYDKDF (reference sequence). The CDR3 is CATSRSGGDYGYTF. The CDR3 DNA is TGTGCCACCAGCAGAAGTGGAGGGGACTATGGCTACACCTTC.

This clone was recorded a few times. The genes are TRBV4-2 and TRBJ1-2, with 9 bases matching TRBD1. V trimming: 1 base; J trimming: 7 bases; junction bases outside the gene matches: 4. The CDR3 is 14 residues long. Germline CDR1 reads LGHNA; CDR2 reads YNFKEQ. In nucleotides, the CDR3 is TGTGCCAGCAGCCAAGTCGGGACAGGGTTTGGCTACACCTTC. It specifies CASSQVGTGFGYTF.

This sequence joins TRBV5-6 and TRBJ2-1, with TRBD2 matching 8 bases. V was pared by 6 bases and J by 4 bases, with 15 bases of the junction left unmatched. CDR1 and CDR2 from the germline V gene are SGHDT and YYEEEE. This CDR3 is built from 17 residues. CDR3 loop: CASNMWGRGALYNEQFF. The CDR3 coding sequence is TGTGCCAGCAACATGTGGGGGCGGGGGGCCCTATACAATGAGCAGTTCTTC.

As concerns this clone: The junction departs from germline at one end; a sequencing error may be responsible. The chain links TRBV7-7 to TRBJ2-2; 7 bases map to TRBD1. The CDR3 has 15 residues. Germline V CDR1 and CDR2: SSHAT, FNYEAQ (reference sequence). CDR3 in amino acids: CASSRGGQPSGELFF. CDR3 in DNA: TGTGCTAGCAGCCGAGGGGGACAGCCATCCGGGGAGCTGTTTTTT.

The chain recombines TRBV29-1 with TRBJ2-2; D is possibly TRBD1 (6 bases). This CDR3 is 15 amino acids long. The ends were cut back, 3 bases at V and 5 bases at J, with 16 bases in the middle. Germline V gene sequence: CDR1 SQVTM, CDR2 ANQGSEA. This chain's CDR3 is CSVDGGQPATGELFF. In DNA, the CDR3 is TGCAGCGTTGACGGTGGACAGCCGGCGACCGGGGAGCTGTTTTTT.

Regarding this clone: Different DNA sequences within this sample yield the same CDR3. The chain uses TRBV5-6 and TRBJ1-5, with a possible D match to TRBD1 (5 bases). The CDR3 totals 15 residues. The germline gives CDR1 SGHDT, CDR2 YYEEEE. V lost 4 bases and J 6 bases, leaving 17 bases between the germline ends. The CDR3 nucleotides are TGTGCCAGCAGCCTGGGGCAGGGTTTGGGTCAGCCCCAGCATTTT. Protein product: CASSLGQGLGQPQHF.

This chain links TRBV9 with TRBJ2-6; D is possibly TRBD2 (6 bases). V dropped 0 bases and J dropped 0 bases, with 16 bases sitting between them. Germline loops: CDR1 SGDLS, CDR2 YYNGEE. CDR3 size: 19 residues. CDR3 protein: CASSVVFGGANSGANVLTF. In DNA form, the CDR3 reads TGTGCCAGCAGCGTAGTGTTTGGCGGGGCGAACTCTGGGGCCAACGTCCTGACTTTC.

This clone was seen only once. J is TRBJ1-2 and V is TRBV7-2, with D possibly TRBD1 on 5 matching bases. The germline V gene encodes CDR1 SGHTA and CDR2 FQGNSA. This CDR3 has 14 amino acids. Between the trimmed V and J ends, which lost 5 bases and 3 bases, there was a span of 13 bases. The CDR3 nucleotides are TGTGCCAGCAGCCCCCAAGGGGCCGACTATGGCTACACCTTC. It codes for CASSPQGADYGYTF.

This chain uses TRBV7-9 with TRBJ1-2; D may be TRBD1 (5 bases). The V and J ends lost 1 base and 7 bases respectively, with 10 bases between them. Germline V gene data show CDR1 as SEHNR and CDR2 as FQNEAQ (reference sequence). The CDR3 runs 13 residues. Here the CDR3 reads CASSLVEGVGYTF. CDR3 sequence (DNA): TGTGCCAGCAGCTTAGTTGAAGGGGTTGGCTACACCTTC.

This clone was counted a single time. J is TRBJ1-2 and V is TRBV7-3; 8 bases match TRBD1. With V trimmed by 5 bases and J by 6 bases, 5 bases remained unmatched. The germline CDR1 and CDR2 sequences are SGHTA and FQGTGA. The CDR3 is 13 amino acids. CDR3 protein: CASSVAGGDGYTF. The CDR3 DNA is TGTGCCAGCAGCGTAGCAGGGGGCGATGGCTACACCTTC. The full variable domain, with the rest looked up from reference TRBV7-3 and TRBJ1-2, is GAGVSQTPSNKVTEKGKYVELRCDPISGHTALYWYRQSLGQGPEFLIYFQGTGAADDSGLPNDRFFAVRPEGSVSTLKIQRTERGDSAVYLCASSVAGGDGYTFGSGTRLTVV.

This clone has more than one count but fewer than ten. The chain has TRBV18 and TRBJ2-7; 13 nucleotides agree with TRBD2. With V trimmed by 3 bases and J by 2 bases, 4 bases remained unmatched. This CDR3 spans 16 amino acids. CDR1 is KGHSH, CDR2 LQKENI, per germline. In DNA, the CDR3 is TGTGCCAGCTCACCGGGACTAGCGGGGTCCCCCTACGAGCAGTACTTC. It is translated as CASSPGLAGSPYEQYF. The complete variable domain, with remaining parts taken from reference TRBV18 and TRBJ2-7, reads NAGVMQNPRHLVRRRGQEARLRCSPMKGHSHVYWYRQLPEEGLKFMVYLQKENIIDESGMPKERFSAEFPKEGPSILRIQQVVRGDSAAYFCASSPGLAGSPYEQYFGPGTRLTVT.

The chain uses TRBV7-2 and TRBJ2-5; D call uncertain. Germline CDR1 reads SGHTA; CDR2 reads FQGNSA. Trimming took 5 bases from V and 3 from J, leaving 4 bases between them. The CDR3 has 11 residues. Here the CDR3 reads CASSPKETQYF. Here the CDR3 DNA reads TGTGCCAGCAGCCCCAAAGAGACCCAGTACTTC.

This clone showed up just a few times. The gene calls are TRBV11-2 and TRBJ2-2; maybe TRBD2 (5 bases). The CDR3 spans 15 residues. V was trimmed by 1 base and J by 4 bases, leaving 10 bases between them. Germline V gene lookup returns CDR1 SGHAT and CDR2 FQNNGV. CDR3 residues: CASSLGLRGTGELFF. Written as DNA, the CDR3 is TGTGCCAGCAGCTTAGGACTTCGGGGCACCGGGGAGCTGTTTTTT.

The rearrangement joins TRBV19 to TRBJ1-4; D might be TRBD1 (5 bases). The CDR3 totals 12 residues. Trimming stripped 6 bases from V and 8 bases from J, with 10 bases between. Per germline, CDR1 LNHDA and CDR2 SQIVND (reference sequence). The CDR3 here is CASRTGGEKLFF. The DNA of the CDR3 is TGTGCCAGTAGAACAGGTGGAGAAAAACTGTTTTTT. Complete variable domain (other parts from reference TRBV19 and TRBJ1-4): DGGITQSPKYLFRKEGQNVTLSCEQNLNHDAMYWYRQDPGQGLRLIYYSQIVNDFQKGDIAEGYSVSREKKESFPLTVTSAQKNPTAFYLCASRTGGEKLFFGSGTQLSVL.

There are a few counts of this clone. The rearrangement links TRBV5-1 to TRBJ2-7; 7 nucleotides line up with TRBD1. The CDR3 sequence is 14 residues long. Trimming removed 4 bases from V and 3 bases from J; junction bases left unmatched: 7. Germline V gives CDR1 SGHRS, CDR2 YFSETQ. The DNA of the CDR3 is TGCGCCAGCAGCCCCGGACAGGACAGCTACGAGCAGTACTTC. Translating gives CASSPGQDSYEQYF.

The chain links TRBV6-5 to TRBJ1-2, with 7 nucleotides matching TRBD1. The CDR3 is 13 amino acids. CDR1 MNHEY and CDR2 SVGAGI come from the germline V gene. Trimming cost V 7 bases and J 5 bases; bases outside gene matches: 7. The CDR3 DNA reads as TGTGCCAGCACCGAGGACAGGCTTTATGGCTACACCTTC. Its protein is CASTEDRLYGYTF.

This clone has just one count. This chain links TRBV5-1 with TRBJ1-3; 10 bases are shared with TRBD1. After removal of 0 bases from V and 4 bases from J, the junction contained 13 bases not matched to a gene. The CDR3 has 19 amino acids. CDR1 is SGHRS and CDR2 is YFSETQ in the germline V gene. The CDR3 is CASSLVAPSGTGAGNTIYF. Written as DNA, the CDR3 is TGCGCCAGCAGCTTGGTTGCCCCGTCCGGGACAGGGGCCGGAAACACCATATATTTT.

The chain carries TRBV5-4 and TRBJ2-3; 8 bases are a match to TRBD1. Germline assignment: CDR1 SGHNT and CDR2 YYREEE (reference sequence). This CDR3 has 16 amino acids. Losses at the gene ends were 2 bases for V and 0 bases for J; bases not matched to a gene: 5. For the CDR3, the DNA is TGTGCCAGCAGCTTTGGGGGGACAGGAAGCACAGATACGCAGTATTTT. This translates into CASSFGGTGSTDTQYF.

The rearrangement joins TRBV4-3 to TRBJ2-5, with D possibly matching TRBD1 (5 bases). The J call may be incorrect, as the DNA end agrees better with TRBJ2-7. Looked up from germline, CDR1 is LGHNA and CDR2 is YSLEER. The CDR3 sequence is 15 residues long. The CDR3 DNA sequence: TGCGCCAGCAGCCTAGCTGACAGCGTAAGCTACGAGCAGTACTTC. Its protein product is CASSLADSVSYEQYF.